This T cell receptor beta chain was recovered during a study of blood T cell repertoires in COVID-19. The wider study: T cells, B-cell-depleted T cells, or PBMCs supplied cDNA or gDNA.

The CDR3 runs to 11 residues. Germline CDR1 and CDR2: SGHNT and YYREEE (reference sequence). V dropped 3 bases and J dropped 4 bases, with 5 bases sitting between them. The participants were between about 18 and 90 years old and came from roughly 25 US areas. Assignments of participants to cohorts depended upon their own reported clinical history. This clone was found once. Other DNA sequences of this sample code for an identical CDR3. As processed by the authors: Reference gene primer amplification in the assay estimated nucleated cell counts. Sequencing was performed with immunoSEQ multiplex PCR; in TCRdb, only in-frame clones are kept and a portion is missing. V, J and clone size are those of that table, while D and trimming were read from the DNA. The sample contains 330,000 or so clones, about 88% of which appear only once.

This TCR was sampled from a woman aged 30 to 39 who had recovered from COVID-19. The chain carries TRBV5-4 and TRBJ2-7; D is ambiguous. Sample: PBMCs or T cells enriched from blood (not recorded which). The CDR3: CASSSSYEQYF. The CDR3 DNA reads TGTGCCAGCAGCTCCAGTTACGAGCAGTACTTC.